These T cell receptor beta chains were read from a single sample in a study of cytomegalovirus exposure and HLA in healthy donors. The repertoire was sequenced with immunoSEQ multiplex PCR; TCRdb's copy has only in-frame clones and lacks some. This repertoire shows around 180,000 clones, approximately 88% found once; its top ten account for over 5.5%. Sequencing input: PBMCs. These receptor sequences come from a man between 18 and 35 years old in good health and CMV-seropositive. CDR3s leave out the opening cysteine and the closing phenylalanine or tryptophan.

j_call	v_call	cdr3_aa
TRBJ2-2	TRBV7-2	ASSRRQGAGELF
TRBJ2-5	TRBV27	ASSPRGETQY
TRBJ1-1	TRBV27	ASSFLGVGDTEAF
TRBJ1-5	TRBV6-4	ASRLQHNSNQPQH
TRBJ2-2	TRBV19	ASSFLRGSATGELF
TRBJ2-7	TRBV5-1	ASSRTGTTYEQY
TRBJ1-3	TRBV4-3	ASKDSASNTIY
TRBJ2-1	TRBV28	ASSPQGAFEQF
TRBJ1-1	TRBV18	ASSRMPVIGTRLNTEAF
TRBJ2-7	TRBV7-3	ASRGQGFWAGGYEQY
TRBJ2-5	TRBV28	ASSSPRPLAPQETQY
TRBJ2-3	TRBV18	ASSPLAGGSTDTQY
TRBJ1-5	TRBV10-3	AISDLVGDQPQH
TRBJ1-5	TRBV30	AWSVGAGGKVVSFNQPQH
TRBJ2-7	TRBV21-1	ASSKRETSGPGEQY
TRBJ2-6	TRBV4-1	ASSQTEGTGANVLT
TRBJ1-1	TRBV6-5	ASSYSRGHTEAF
TRBJ2-7	TRBV20-1	SARGGGEQY
TRBJ1-2	TRBV30	AWSKYSGNYGYT
TRBJ2-4	TRBV9	ASSPRTSGANIQY
TRBJ2-3	TRBV5-5	ASSPRGMFTDTQY
TRBJ2-3	TRBV5-1	ASSRKDRETDTQY
TRBJ2-1	TRBV25-1	ASSSGLLDEQF
TRBJ2-2	TRBV1	TSSQPRGEANTGELF
TRBJ2-3	TRBV7-6	ASRDTGDTQY
TRBJ2-3	TRBV5-1	ASSRLAGGSTDTQY
TRBJ2-7	TRBV27	ASRKDRYTSGEQY
TRBJ2-3	TRBV5-1	ASNLRVAGTTDTQY
TRBJ2-3	TRBV7-2	ASSLGSQATDTQY
TRBJ2-3	TRBV19	ASSDTSSTDTQY
TRBJ2-3	TRBV5-1	ASSLGRQGAGTDTQY
TRBJ1-1	TRBV27	AAGGGI
TRBJ1-5	TRBV30	AWSVLRGQTNQPQH
TRBJ1-2	TRBV19	ASSIWTGKSWGYGYT
TRBJ2-1	TRBV16	ASSAGTGGSEQF
TRBJ2-1	TRBV27	ASSFETQNNEQF
TRBJ1-5	TRBV6-6	ASSLRTGDQPQH
TRBJ1-2	TRBV28	ASSPAGTNWYGYT
TRBJ2-7	TRBV28	ASSSQGSKQY
TRBJ2-2	TRBV10-3	AITLAGGPNTGELF
TRBJ2-1	TRBV7-9	ASSLTGGASGSLEQF